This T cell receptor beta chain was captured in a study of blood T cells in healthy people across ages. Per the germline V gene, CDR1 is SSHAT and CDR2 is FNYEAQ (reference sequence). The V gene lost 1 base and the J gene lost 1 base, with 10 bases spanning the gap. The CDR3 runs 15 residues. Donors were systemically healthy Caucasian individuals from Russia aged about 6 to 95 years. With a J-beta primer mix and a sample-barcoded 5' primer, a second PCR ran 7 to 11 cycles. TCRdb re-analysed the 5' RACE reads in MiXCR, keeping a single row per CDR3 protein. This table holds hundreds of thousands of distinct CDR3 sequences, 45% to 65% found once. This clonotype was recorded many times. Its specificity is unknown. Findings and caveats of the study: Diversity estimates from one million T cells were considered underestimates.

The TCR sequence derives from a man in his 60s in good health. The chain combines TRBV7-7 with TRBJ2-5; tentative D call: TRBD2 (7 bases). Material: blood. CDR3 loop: CASSLDGGPQETQYF. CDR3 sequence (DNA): TGTGCCAGCAGCTTAGACGGGGGGCCCCAAGAGACCCAGTACTTC.